This T cell receptor beta chain is from a study of STAT3 mutations in large granular lymphocyte leukemia (dated by TCRdb to between 2018 and 2021). Study-level background: In roughly half of the longitudinally sequenced T-LGLL patients, canonical activating STAT3 mutations were detected. Over half of the T-LGLL patients were given one or more immunosuppressive therapy regimens, and around 40% of those treated had a hematologic response. From an initial cohort of about 200 LGL patients, 15 to 20 representative T-LGLL cases were selected for longitudinal TCRbeta and STAT3 sequencing. As controls, the study also included longitudinal sequencing of a couple of patients with natural killer LGL leukemia. Each patient was sequenced at an average of approximately 4 time points, ranging from 2 to 8 samplings. Patients with T-cell large granular lymphocyte leukemia underwent serial deep sequencing of TCRbeta CDR3 and STAT3 to reconstruct clonal hierarchy and dynamics.

An Illumina MiSeq was used to sequence the TCRbeta libraries, yielding an average of approximately 40,000 productive templates per sample. Multiplex PCR amplification was used to generate TCRbeta CDR3 libraries with the immunoSEQ assay. Under the source paper's analysis protocol: Repertoire diversity was computed as previously defined, with values near 0 indicating extremely monoclonal samples. As stored in TCRdb, this immuneACCESS dataset retains in-frame rearrangements with V and J assigned. A fraction of the clones does not appear; measured against another copy, unresolved V genes explain less than half of the discrepancy, and the remainder lacks a known reason. From that table come the V and J calls and clone size; the DNA was used to work out D and trimming. Recorded for this sample are some 4,000 clones; about 60% of them occurred a single time. The ten largest clones represent about 36% of the sample.

The V end gives up 5 bases and the J end 2 bases, leaving 5 bases in the junction not matched to a gene. Inclusive of the bounding cysteine and phenylalanine, the CDR3 is 15 residues long. Only the CDR3 DNA is retained, 45 bases long and in frame from the first base. For CDR1 and CDR2, the germline V gene lists KGHSH and LQKENI. DNA was extracted from blood mononuclear cells, with the same DNA used for both TCR and STAT3 sequencing. On the study overall, not on this receptor specifically: TCR clonotype switching after therapy was seen in about 35% of the 18 patients, with all newly emerging clones being STAT3 wild type. Since codominant clonotypes persisted in some patients, a small but highly pathogenic clone may have gone undetected. Every T-LGLL patient showed at least one immunodominant TCRbeta clonotype, and about half showed multiple immunodominant subclonotypes. Because no samples were available when a clone first appeared, clonal expansion had to be inferred from samplings taken at other points. Variable intervals between samplings and differing treatment regimens complicated linking therapy response to changes in TCR clonal burden. The burden of the dominant TCR clone was higher than the STAT3 mutant burden in several patients, which suggests that the STAT3 mutation arose secondarily inside a clone that had already expanded.

On this clone: This clone's antigen is unknown. No base quality information exists; no much larger clone differs at one position.

This TCR came from a human donor with T large granular lymphocyte leukemia. Some clones in this sample may be carry-over from other donors' samples. This sequence uses TRBV18 and TRBJ1-3, with 8 bases aligning to TRBD1. Sequencing was done on a sample of PBMCs. The nucleotides are TGTGCCAGCTCATCACAGGGGGAAGCTGGAAACACCATATATTTT. Translated, it reads CASSSQGEAGNTIYF.